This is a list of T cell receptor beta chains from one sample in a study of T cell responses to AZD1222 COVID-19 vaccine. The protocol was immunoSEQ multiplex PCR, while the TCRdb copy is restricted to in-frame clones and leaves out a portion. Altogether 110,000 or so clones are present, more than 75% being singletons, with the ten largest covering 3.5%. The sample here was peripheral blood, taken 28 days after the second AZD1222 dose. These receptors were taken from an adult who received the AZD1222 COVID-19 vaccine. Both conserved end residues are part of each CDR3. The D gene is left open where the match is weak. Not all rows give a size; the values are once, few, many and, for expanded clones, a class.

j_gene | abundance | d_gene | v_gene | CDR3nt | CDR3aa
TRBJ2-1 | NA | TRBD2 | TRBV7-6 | TGTGCCAGCAGCTTAGGGACTAGCGGGGCCTACAATGAGCAGTTCTTC | CASSLGTSGAYNEQFF
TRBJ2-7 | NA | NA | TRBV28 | TGTGCCAGCAGCCGACAGTTCGGGTTCTACGAGCAGTACTTC | CASSRQFGFYEQYF
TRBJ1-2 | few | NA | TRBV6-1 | TGTGCCAGCAGTGAGGCAGGCAACTATGGCTACACCTTC | CASSEAGNYGYTF
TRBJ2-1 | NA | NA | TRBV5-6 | TGTGCCAGCAGCTTGGGACAGCTATCAGCCAATGAGCAGTTCTTC | CASSLGQLSANEQFF
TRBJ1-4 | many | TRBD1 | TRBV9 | TGTGCCAGCAGCGCCCGACAGGGCGGGAATGAAAAACTGTTTTTT | CASSARQGGNEKLFF
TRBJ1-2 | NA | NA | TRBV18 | TGTGCCAGCTCACCGGGGGGGCCCCCGGGCTACACCTTC | CASSPGGPPGYTF
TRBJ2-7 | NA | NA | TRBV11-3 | TGTGCCAGCAGCTTTCGAGGGAACTCCTACGAGCAGTACTTC | CASSFRGNSYEQYF
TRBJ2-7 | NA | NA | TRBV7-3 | TGTGCCAGCAGCTCCGACCCGGGAAACGAGCAGTACTTC | CASSSDPGNEQYF
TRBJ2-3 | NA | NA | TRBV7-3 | TGTGCCAGCAGCGGGGCAGGGATCACAGATACGCAGTATTTT | CASSGAGITDTQYF
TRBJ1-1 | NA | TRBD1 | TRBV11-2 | TGTGCCAGCAGCTCGCGGACAGGAGAAGCTTTCTTT | CASSSRTGEAFF
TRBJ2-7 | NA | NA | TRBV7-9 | TGTGCCAGCAGCTTAGTTTCAGCGGGTTCTACCTACGAGCAGTACTTC | CASSLVSAGSTYEQYF
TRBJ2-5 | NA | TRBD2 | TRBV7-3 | TGTGCCAGCAGCCCACGGGGGGACCAAGAGACCCAGTACTTC | CASSPRGDQETQYF
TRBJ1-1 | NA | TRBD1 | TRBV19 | TGTGCCAGTAGTGCTCAGGGGGCCAAAGTCGGGAACACTGAAGCTTTCTTT | CASSAQGAKVGNTEAFF
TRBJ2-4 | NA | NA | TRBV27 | TGTGCCAGCAGTTTCGGGAACGGTTTGAACATTCAGTACTTC | CASSFGNGLNIQYF
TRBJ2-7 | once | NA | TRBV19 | TGTGCCAGTAAAGAGTTGCCCTACTCCTACGAGCAGTACTTC | CASKELPYSYEQYF
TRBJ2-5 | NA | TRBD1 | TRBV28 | TGTGCCAGCAGTGACCAGACAGGGCTCCAAGAGACCCAGTACTTC | CASSDQTGLQETQYF
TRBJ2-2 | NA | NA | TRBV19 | TGTGCCAGTTTCGAGGGACTCCCGAACACCGGGGAGCTGTTTTTT | CASFEGLPNTGELFF
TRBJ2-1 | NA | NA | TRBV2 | TGTGCCAGCAGTGTGACAGTTCAGATCAATGAGCAGTTCTTC | CASSVTVQINEQFF
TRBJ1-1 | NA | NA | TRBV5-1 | TGCGCCAGCAGCTTGGGGTCCCCCCGGAAGAACACTGAAGCTTTCTTT | CASSLGSPRKNTEAFF
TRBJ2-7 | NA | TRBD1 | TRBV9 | TGTGCCAGCAGCGTAGGGGGACAGGGGAGGGTCGAGCAGTACTTC | CASSVGGQGRVEQYF
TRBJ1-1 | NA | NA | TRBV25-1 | TGTGCCAGCAGACTAGACTTTGAAGCTTTCTTT | CASRLDFEAFF
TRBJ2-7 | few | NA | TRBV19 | TGTGCCAGTAGTGTAGGGGGCTCCTACGAGCAGTACTTC | CASSVGGSYEQYF
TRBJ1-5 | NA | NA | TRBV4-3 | TGCGCCAGCAGCCAAGAGAGTGAACGGAATCAGCCCCAGCATTTT | CASSQESERNQPQHF
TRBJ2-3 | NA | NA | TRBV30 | TGTGCCTGGAGTTCAGGAGGGGGGGATACGCAGTATTTT | CAWSSGGGDTQYF
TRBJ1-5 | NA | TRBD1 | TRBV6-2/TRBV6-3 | TGTGCCAGCAGTAAAGTTGGCGGACAGGTAGGACAGCCCCAGCATTTT | CASSKVGGQVGQPQHF
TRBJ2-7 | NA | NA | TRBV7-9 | TGTGCCAGCAGCTTAGCAAGTGGGAGAGGGTACTTC | CASSLASGRGYF